The 27 T cell receptor beta chains reported below all come from one sample, sequenced in a study of response to subunit inactivated influenza vaccine. TCRdb recomputed calls from the RT-PCR reads with MiXCR, one row per CDR3 protein. This table has about 500,000 distinct CDR3 sequences, approximately 15% appearing once. This material consisted of CD4+ T cells sorted from PBMCs, taken approximately 25 months after vaccination. The source is a man in his fifties or sixties who received an inactivated influenza vaccine.

There are a few counts of this clonotype. This rearrangement joins TRBV12-3 or TRBV12-4 to TRBJ2-2; D is ambiguous. The CDR3 extends over 15 amino acids. The V end was cut by 2 bases, the J end by 1 base, with 8 bases between. Written as DNA, the CDR3 is TGTGCCAGCAGTTTATCGTGGAGGAACACCGGGGAGCTGTTTTTT. It codes for CASSLSWRNTGELFF.

This chain's CDR3 is CASSTTRDTYEQYF. DNA for the CDR3: TGTGCCAGCAGCACTACCAGGGACACCTACGAGCAGTACTTC. The chain combines TRBV7-2 with TRBJ2-7; the D gene is possibly TRBD1 (6 bases). The ends were cut back, 5 bases at V and 2 bases at J, with 13 bases in the middle. Germline CDR1 and CDR2: SGHTA and FQGNSA. The CDR3 is 14 amino acids.

The sample holds a few counts of this clonotype. The CDR3 nucleotides read TGCAGTGCTAGACTTCCCGGACGGGAGACTGAAGCTTTCTTT. Translated: CSARLPGRETEAFF. V is TRBV20-1 and J is TRBJ1-1; no clear D. V was clipped by 2 bases and J by 5 bases, with 15 bases between them. Germline CDR1 DFQATT, CDR2 SNEGSKA (reference sequence). The CDR3 has 14 amino acids.

The genes are TRBV4-2 and TRBJ2-7, with D tentatively TRBD1 or TRBD2 (5 bases each). Germline V CDR1 and CDR2: LGHNA, YNFKEQ. Trimming removed 1 base from V and 6 bases from J, with 13 bases in between. This CDR3 contains 14 residues. Written as DNA, the CDR3 is TGTGCCAGCAGCCAAGTCGGGGCCCGAAGCGAGCAGTACTTC. It yields the protein CASSQVGARSEQYF.

The chain couples TRBV7-9 to TRBJ1-2, with D hard to call. Trimming stripped 5 bases from V and 5 bases from J, with 9 bases between. The CDR3 spans 12 residues. Germline CDR1 SEHNR, CDR2 FQNEAQ (reference sequence). CDR3 amino acids: CASSQKLYGYTF. For the CDR3, the DNA is TGTGCCAGCAGCCAAAAACTTTATGGCTACACCTTC. The variable domain in full, completed from reference TRBV7-9 and TRBJ1-2, reads DTGVSQNPRHKITKRGQNVTFRCDPISEHNRLYWYRQTLGQGPEFLTYFQNEAQLEKSRLLSDRFSAERPKGSFSTLEIQRTEQGDSAMYLCASSQKLYGYTFGSGTRLTVV.

This clonotype came up many times. This rearrangement joins TRBV5-5 to TRBJ2-3, with 8 bases that match TRBD2. CDR3 length: 13 amino acids. The trim removed 6 bases at V and 6 bases at J, leaving 6 bases unmatched. Germline lookup yields CDR1 SGHKS and CDR2 YYEKEE (reference sequence). DNA for the CDR3: TGTGCCAGCATCCTTGTAGCGGGGGATACGCAGTATTTT. Protein sequence: CASILVAGDTQYF.

This clonotype has more than one count but fewer than ten. As DNA, the CDR3 is TGTGCCAGCAGCAACCCTATCTTTGCGGTATCCTACAATGAGCAGTTCTTC. Translated, it gives CASSNPIFAVSYNEQFF. V and J are TRBV28 and TRBJ2-1; no definite D call. Germline V lookup: CDR1 MDHEN, CDR2 SYDVKM. The CDR3 sequence is 17 residues long. V was shortened by 6 bases and J by 1 base, with 19 bases between the two germline ends.

The CDR3, as DNA: TGTGCCAGCAGTTACACGATTGGCCGGGACAGAAATTACAATGAGCAGTTCTTC. Its protein product is CASSYTIGRDRNYNEQFF. The V and J genes are TRBV6-2 or TRBV6-3 and TRBJ2-1; 7 positions match TRBD1. This CDR3 has 18 residues. The ends lost 2 bases at V and 4 bases at J; junction bases unmatched: 14. Germline CDR1 MNHEY, CDR2 SVGEGT.

In its sample, this clonotype was seen many times. The chain uses TRBV6-5 and TRBJ2-7, with a possible D match to TRBD1 (5 bases). The CDR3 has 12 amino acids. From germline, CDR1 is MNHEY and CDR2 SVGAGI. Trimming removed 5 bases from V and 6 bases from J, with 11 bases in between. This CDR3 is CASSTGPFEQYF. DNA for the CDR3: TGTGCCAGCAGTACAGGTCCCTTCGAGCAGTACTTC.

V and J are TRBV20-1 and TRBJ2-7, with TRBD2 identical over 8 bases. The CDR3 is 14 amino acids. Germline values: CDR1 DFQATT, CDR2 SNEGSKA (reference sequence). Unmatched junction bases numbered 8, after V lost 3 bases and J lost 4 bases. DNA of the CDR3: TGCAGTGCTAGTCCCGGGAGGGCCGGGTACGAGCAGTACTTC. It translates to CSASPGRAGYEQYF.

The CDR3, as DNA: TGTGCCATCAGGTGGACAGGGACTAGCACAGATACGCAGTATTTT. Translating gives CAIRWTGTSTDTQYF. V is TRBV10-3 and J is TRBJ2-3, with 8 bases that match TRBD1. CDR3 size: 15 residues. CDR1 ENHRY and CDR2 SYGVKD come from the germline V gene. V lost 6 bases and J lost 0; bases outside the gene matches: 5.

This clonotype was seen a few times. The V and J genes are TRBV18 and TRBJ1-6, with a possible D match to TRBD1 (6 bases). V was clipped by 2 bases and J by 6 bases, with 11 bases between them. The CDR3 extends over 15 amino acids. From germline, CDR1 is KGHSH and CDR2 LQKENI. The CDR3 is CASSPTGQRNSPLHF. Here the CDR3 DNA reads TGTGCCAGCTCACCAACCGGACAGCGTAATTCACCCCTCCACTTT.

This clonotype was seen a few times. The V call is TRBV29-1, the J call TRBJ2-3; 9 nucleotides match TRBD1. Germline V gene lookup returns CDR1 SQVTM and CDR2 ANQGSEA. V gave up 6 bases and J gave up 9 bases; unmatched junction bases: 7. The CDR3 covers 12 residues. This CDR3 reads CSVTGTGNTQYF. The CDR3 coding sequence is TGCAGCGTCACCGGGACAGGGAACACGCAGTATTTT.

V gene TRBV12-3 or TRBV12-4 combines with J gene TRBJ1-4, with D uncertain. V lost 5 bases and J 11 bases, leaving 12 bases between the germline ends. This CDR3 has 12 residues. CDR3 residues: CASSETPNKLFF. The DNA of the CDR3 is TGTGCCAGCAGTGAGACACCCAACAAACTGTTTTTT.

This clonotype has only a few counts. This chain uses TRBV24-1 with TRBJ2-3; no definite D call. The CDR3 covers 15 residues. V was clipped by 9 bases and J by 0 bases, with 15 bases between them. CDR1 and CDR2 from the germline V gene are KGHDR and SFDVKD. Written as DNA, the CDR3 is TGTGCCACCGCCGGCACCCGATTAAGCACAGATACGCAGTATTTT. Its translation: CATAGTRLSTDTQYF.

In this sample, this clonotype turned up a few times. This chain uses TRBV6-2 or TRBV6-3 with TRBJ2-2; 8 nucleotides line up with TRBD2. Per germline, CDR1 MNHEY and CDR2 SVGEGT. J gave up 4 bases and V 2 bases, and 3 bases lay outside the gene matches. The CDR3 length is 15 residues. This CDR3 is CASSYSGGPTGELFF. Written as DNA, the CDR3 is TGTGCCAGCAGTTACAGCGGGGGACCCACCGGGGAGCTGTTTTTT.

The chain joins TRBV5-1 to TRBJ2-3; D not resolved. V lost 0 bases and J 6 bases, leaving 8 bases between the germline ends. This CDR3 is 13 amino acids long. The germline gives CDR1 SGHRS, CDR2 YFSETQ. CDR3 protein: CASSLGTMDTQYF. CDR3 in DNA: TGCGCCAGCAGCTTGGGTACTATGGATACGCAGTATTTT.

The chain uses TRBV20-1 and TRBJ2-1; D is uncertain. Trimming cost V 3 bases and J 0 bases, with 9 bases left between them. Germline assignment: CDR1 DFQATT and CDR2 SNEGSKA (reference sequence). This CDR3 has 14 amino acids. The CDR3 DNA reads as TGCAGTGCTAGCGGCTCAAGCTCCTACAATGAGCAGTTCTTC. Protein sequence: CSASGSSSYNEQFF.

Only a few counts were recorded for this clonotype. At one of its ends the junction is not consistent with the germline gene, which may arise from a read error. The V and J genes are TRBV20-1 and TRBJ2-7, with a weak D call TRBD1 (5 bases). CDR3 length: 16 residues. Germline loops: CDR1 DFQATT, CDR2 SNEGSKA (reference sequence). CDR3: CSARGPREFISYEQYF. In nucleotides, the CDR3 is TGCAGTGCGAGAGGACCCAGGGAATTTATTTCCTACGAGCAGTACTTC.

This clonotype was observed many times. This chain uses TRBV7-2 with TRBJ2-7, with D uncertain. V was cut by 1 base and J by 7 bases, with 8 bases left in between. The CDR3 sequence is 12 residues long. Germline CDR1 is SGHTA and CDR2 is FQGNSA. CDR3: CASSLEWGEQYF. DNA for the CDR3: TGTGCCAGCAGCTTAGAGTGGGGTGAGCAGTACTTC.

This clonotype was seen many times. V gene TRBV29-1 combines with J gene TRBJ2-4, with D unresolved. Trimming took off 1 base at V and 0 bases at J, with 7 bases between the two ends. The CDR3 runs 14 residues. The V gene's germline CDR1 is SQVTM and CDR2 ANQGSEA. In DNA, the CDR3 is TGCAGCGTTGAAGTATATCCAGCCAAAAACATTCAGTACTTC. Protein sequence: CSVEVYPAKNIQYF.

The chain couples TRBV4-1 to TRBJ1-4; TRBD1 is a possible D gene (5 bases). The V end was cut by 0 bases, the J end by 8 bases, with 16 bases between. CDR1 is MGHRA and CDR2 is YSYEKL in the germline V gene. The CDR3 runs to 16 residues. CDR3 nucleotides: TGCGCCAGCAGCCAAGACGGGAGGAGGGGCCGGGAAAAACTGTTTTTT. Translated: CASSQDGRRGREKLFF.

The chain employs TRBV20-1 and TRBJ2-7; TRBD2 matches 7 bases. Germline V gene data show CDR1 as DFQATT and CDR2 as SNEGSKA (reference sequence). V dropped 4 bases and J dropped 5; count of bases not matched to a gene: 11. This CDR3 is built from 14 residues. The CDR3 nucleotides read TGCAGTGCTATCGACGGGGCGGGAGCTCACGAGCAGTACTTC. Translating it yields CSAIDGAGAHEQYF.

The chain employs TRBV10-3 and TRBJ2-3; 14 nucleotides line up with TRBD2. V dropped 0 bases and J dropped 11; count of bases not matched to a gene: 7. The CDR3 extends over 16 amino acids. CDR1 is ENHRY, CDR2 SYGVKD, per germline. CDR3 sequence reads: CAISESLGLAGAQQYF. The CDR3 DNA is TGTGCCATCAGTGAGTCCCTGGGACTAGCGGGGGCCCAGCAGTATTTT.

This clonotype has more than one count but fewer than ten. The genes are TRBV27 and TRBJ2-1, with 7 bases matching TRBD2. In germline, CDR1 is MNHEY, CDR2 SMNVEV (reference sequence). Trimming removed 6 bases from V and 6 bases from J; junction bases left unmatched: 5. The CDR3 has 13 residues. CDR3 sequence (DNA): TGTGCCAGCAGGTTTCCTAGCGGCAATGAGCAGTTCTTC. This encodes CASRFPSGNEQFF.

This chain links TRBV29-1 with TRBJ2-7, with D maybe TRBD2 (6 bases). The CDR3 is 12 residues long. The V gene lost 6 bases and the J gene lost 3 bases, with 12 bases spanning the gap. In germline, CDR1 is SQVTM, CDR2 ANQGSEA. In DNA, the CDR3 is TGCAGCGTGACACGGGGGAACTACGAGCAGTACTTC. Its translation is CSVTRGNYEQYF.

The V and J genes are TRBV4-1 and TRBJ2-3; 7 bases match TRBD2. The CDR3 sequence is 14 residues long. Per germline, CDR1 MGHRA and CDR2 YSYEKL. V lost 1 base, J lost 5 bases, and 3 bases stayed unmatched. The CDR3 sequence: CASSQAPGGDTQYF. The CDR3 DNA sequence: TGCGCCAGCAGCCAAGCCCCGGGGGGAGATACGCAGTATTTT.